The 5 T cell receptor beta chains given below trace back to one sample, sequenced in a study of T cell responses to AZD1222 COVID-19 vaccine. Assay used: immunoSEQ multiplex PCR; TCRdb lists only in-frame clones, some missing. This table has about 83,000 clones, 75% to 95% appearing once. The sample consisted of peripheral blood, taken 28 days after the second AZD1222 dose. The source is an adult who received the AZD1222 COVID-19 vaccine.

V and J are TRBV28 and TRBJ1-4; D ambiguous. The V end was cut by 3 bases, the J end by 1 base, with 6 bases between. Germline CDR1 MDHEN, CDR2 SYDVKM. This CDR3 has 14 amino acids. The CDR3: CASSLRQTNEKLFF. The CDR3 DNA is TGTGCCAGCAGTTTGCGACAAACTAATGAAAAACTGTTTTTT.

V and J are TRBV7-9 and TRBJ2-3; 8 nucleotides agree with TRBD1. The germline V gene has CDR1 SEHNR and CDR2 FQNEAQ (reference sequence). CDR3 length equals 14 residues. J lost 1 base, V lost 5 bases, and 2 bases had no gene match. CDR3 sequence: CASSQTGGTDTQYF. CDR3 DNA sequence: TGTGCCAGCAGCCAGACAGGGGGCACAGATACGCAGTATTTT.

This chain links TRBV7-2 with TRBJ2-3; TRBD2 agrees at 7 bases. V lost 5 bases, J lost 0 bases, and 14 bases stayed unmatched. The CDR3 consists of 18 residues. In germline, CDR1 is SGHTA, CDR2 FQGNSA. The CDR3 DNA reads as TGTGCCAGCAGCCCCGGGCTAGCGGTTCCCCAAAGCACAGATACGCAGTATTTT. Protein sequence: CASSPGLAVPQSTDTQYF.

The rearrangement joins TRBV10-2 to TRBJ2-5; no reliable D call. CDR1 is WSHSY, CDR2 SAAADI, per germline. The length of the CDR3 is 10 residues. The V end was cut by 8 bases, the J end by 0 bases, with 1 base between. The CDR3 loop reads CASYQETQYF. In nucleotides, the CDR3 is TGCGCCAGCTACCAAGAGACCCAGTACTTC.

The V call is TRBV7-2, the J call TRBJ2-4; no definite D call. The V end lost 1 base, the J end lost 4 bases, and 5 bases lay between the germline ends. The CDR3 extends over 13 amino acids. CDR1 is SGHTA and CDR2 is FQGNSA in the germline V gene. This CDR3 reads CASSLETKNIQYF. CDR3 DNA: TGTGCCAGCAGCTTAGAAACGAAAAACATTCAGTACTTC.